This passage covers 17 T cell receptor beta chains from one sample sequenced in a study of early T cells in non-severe SARS-CoV-2 infection. TCRdb called the 5' RACE reads again in MiXCR, with one record for every CDR3 protein. In the table there are around 12,000 distinct CDR3 sequences, around 5% of which are singletons. Sequencing was performed on whole blood. The receptors stem from an adult who was a healthcare worker with PCR-confirmed SARS-CoV-2 infection or an uninfected control (not recorded which).

CDR3 DNA sequence: TGTGCCAGCGGGGGTATATCAGATACGCAGTATTTT. Residues: CASGGISDTQYF. V usage is TRBV2 and J usage is TRBJ2-3; D is tentatively TRBD1 or TRBD2 (5 bases each). The germline V and J ends were trimmed by 8 bases and 4 bases, with 10 bases remaining between them. Germline assignment: CDR1 SNHLY and CDR2 FYNNEI. The CDR3 totals 12 residues.

This clonotype appeared many times. The gene calls are TRBV7-9 and TRBJ2-5; D gene ambiguous. The V end lost 2 bases, the J end lost 1 base, and 8 bases lay between the germline ends. Looked up from germline, CDR1 is SEHNR and CDR2 is FQNEAQ (reference sequence). This CDR3 region has 14 residues. CDR3 nucleotides: TGTGCCAGCAGCTTATTGAGGATCCAAGAGACCCAGTACTTC. It codes for CASSLLRIQETQYF.

This clonotype was recorded at least ten times. This rearrangement joins TRBV3-2 to TRBJ1-2; the D call in the table, TRBD1, was not verified against the DNA. TRBV3-2 is termed a pseudogene. CDR3 length equals 15 residues. CDR3 sequence reads: CASSVRTGGGWGYTF. CDR3 bases: TGTGCCAGCAGCGTCCGGACAGGGGGAGGTTGGGGCTACACCTTC.

The chain carries TRBV3-1 and TRBJ2-3; weak D call: TRBD2 (5 bases). Germline CDR1 is LGHDT and CDR2 is YNNKEL (reference sequence). Deletions cut 3 bases from V and 4 bases from J, with 17 bases between. The CDR3 extends over 16 amino acids. The CDR3 coding sequence is TGTGCCAGCAGCCAGTTCCTAGCCGCCGGGGCAGATACGCAGTATTTT. It yields the protein CASSQFLAAGADTQYF.

This clonotype is medium-sized (0.01 to 0.1%) within its sample. V gene TRBV7-2 combines with J gene TRBJ2-3; TRBD1 is a possible D gene (6 bases). CDR1 SGHTA and CDR2 FQGNSA come from the germline V gene. The CDR3 is 14 amino acids. V was cut by 10 bases and J by 3 bases, with 17 bases left in between. CDR3: CAISARGFTDTQYF. In nucleotides, the CDR3 is TGTGCCATATCGGCCAGGGGATTTACAGATACGCAGTATTTT.

This clonotype was recorded many times. The chain links TRBV7-6 to TRBJ2-3, with TRBD2 matching 8 bases. The germline gives CDR1 SGHVS, CDR2 FNYEAQ. V lost 3 bases to trimming and J lost 6 bases; unmatched junction nucleotides: 5. The CDR3 spans 14 residues. The CDR3 nucleotides read TGTGCCAGCAGCTTTAGCGGGGAGGGTGATACGCAGTATTTT. It specifies CASSFSGEGDTQYF.

This clonotype was found a few times. CDR3 in amino acids: CASSLQGAFENEAFF. CDR3 bases: TGTGCCAGCAGCTTACAGGGGGCGTTTGAAAATGAAGCTTTCTTT. The chain combines TRBV11-2 with TRBJ1-1; 8 positions match TRBD1. With 2 bases clipped from V and 7 bases from J, the junction kept 9 bases outside the gene matches. The length of the CDR3 is 15 residues. Germline values: CDR1 SGHAT, CDR2 FQNNGV.

By share, this clonotype counts as medium-sized. This chain links TRBV9 with TRBJ2-3, with unresolved D. This CDR3 region has 10 residues. Trimming stripped 4 bases from V and 7 bases from J, with 4 bases between. Germline CDR1 is SGDLS and CDR2 is YYNGEE. The chain's CDR3 is CASSQYTQYF. As DNA, the CDR3 is TGTGCCAGCAGCCAGTATACGCAGTATTTT.

The sample holds a few counts of this clonotype. The rearrangement links TRBV6-2 or TRBV6-3 to TRBJ2-1; no clear D gene. CDR1 and CDR2 (germline): MNHEY, SVGEGT. Deletions cut 8 bases from V and 2 bases from J, with 7 bases between. The CDR3 consists of 12 residues. This CDR3 reads CASAGPYNEQFF. CDR3 DNA: TGTGCCAGCGCTGGGCCCTACAATGAGCAGTTCTTC.

This clonotype was detected a few times. The chain has TRBV27 and TRBJ1-4; D remains ambiguous. The germline V and J ends were trimmed by 0 bases and 5 bases, with 10 bases remaining between them. The germline V gene has CDR1 MNHEY and CDR2 SMNVEV (reference sequence). This CDR3 is 15 amino acids long. This CDR3 reads CASSLSWNTNEKLFF. The CDR3 nucleotides read TGTGCCAGCAGTTTATCGTGGAACACAAATGAAAAACTGTTTTTT. Filled out from reference TRBV27 and TRBJ1-4, the complete variable domain reads EAQVTQNPRYLITVTGKKLTVTCSQNMNHEYMSWYRQDPGLGLRQIYYSMNVEVTDKGDVPEGYKVSRKEKRNFPLILESPSPNQTSLYFCASSLSWNTNEKLFFGSGTQLSVL.

This clonotype has a count of ten or more. The chain recombines TRBV5-1 with TRBJ2-7, with 11 bases identical to TRBD1. This CDR3 contains 16 residues. Germline CDR1 and CDR2: SGHRS and YFSETQ. V lost 0 bases to trimming and J lost 4 bases; unmatched junction nucleotides: 6. The CDR3 is CASSLVGQGAGYEQYF. CDR3 in DNA: TGCGCCAGCAGCTTGGTAGGACAGGGGGCTGGTTACGAGCAGTACTTC.

This clonotype was recorded many times. The rearrangement joins TRBV2 to TRBJ2-1, with 8 bases aligning to TRBD2. The CDR3 length is 14 residues. Germline CDR1 SNHLY, CDR2 FYNNEI. The V gene end was trimmed by 7 bases and the J gene end by 0 bases; junction bases not matched to a gene: 2. The CDR3 loop reads CASTTSGSYNEQFF. CDR3 nucleotide sequence: TGTGCCAGCACCACTAGCGGCTCCTACAATGAGCAGTTCTTC.

This clonotype occurred a few times. At one end the junction does not follow the germline gene, possibly because of a read error. The V gene is TRBV5-5, the J gene TRBJ2-2; the match to TRBD1 covers 7 bases. This CDR3 is built from 17 residues. Germline V gene sequence: CDR1 SGHKS, CDR2 YYEKEE (reference sequence). The CDR3 is CTSGRQGQSLLLGELFF. CDR3 nucleotides: TGTACCAGCGGTCGACAGGGCCAGTCTCTACTCTTGGGGGAGCTGTTTTTT.

The genes are TRBV7-9 and TRBJ1-4, with D perhaps TRBD1 (5 bases). Looked up from germline, CDR1 is SEHNR and CDR2 is FQNEAQ (reference sequence). The germline V and J ends were trimmed by 5 bases and 0 bases, with 19 bases remaining between them. The CDR3 runs to 18 residues. CDR3: CASSHFSGTPATNEKLFF. The CDR3 nucleotides are TGTGCCAGCAGCCACTTTTCCGGGACGCCCGCAACTAATGAAAAACTGTTTTTT.

This clonotype turned up a few times. V gene TRBV6-1 combines with J gene TRBJ2-1; 10 bases line up with TRBD1. Germline CDR1 is MNHNS and CDR2 is SASEGT. The CDR3 covers 15 residues. The J segment lost 5 bases and the V segment lost 6 bases, leaving 7 bases of the junction unmatched. CDR3 sequence (DNA): TGTGCCAGCAGACTCGGGACAGGGGCCAACAATGAGCAGTTCTTC. Protein product: CASRLGTGANNEQFF.

This clonotype has at least ten counts. The chain employs TRBV7-2 and TRBJ1-1; 10 bases agree with TRBD1. The germline CDR1 and CDR2 sequences are SGHTA and FQGNSA. V was pared by 1 base and J by 7 bases, with 9 bases of the junction left unmatched. This CDR3 region has 16 residues. The CDR3 reads CASSLETGGPWVEAFF. CDR3 bases: TGTGCCAGCAGCTTAGAGACAGGGGGCCCATGGGTTGAAGCTTTCTTT. The variable domain in full, completed from reference TRBV7-2 and TRBJ1-1, reads GAGVSQSPSNKVTEKGKDVELRCDPISGHTALYWYRQSLGQGLEFLIYFQGNSAPDKSGLPSDRFSAERTGGSVSTLTIQRTQQEDSAVYLCASSLETGGPWVEAFFGQGTRLTVV.

This clonotype occurred many times. The rearrangement joins TRBV14 to TRBJ2-3; TRBD2 agrees at 9 bases. The V segment lost 2 bases and the J segment 11 bases; nucleotides outside the gene matches: 5. Looked up from germline, CDR1 is SGHDN and CDR2 is FVKESK. CDR3 length equals 13 residues. The CDR3 sequence is CASSQSAGGMQYF. The CDR3 coding sequence is TGTGCCAGCAGCCAATCCGCGGGGGGGATGCAGTATTTT.